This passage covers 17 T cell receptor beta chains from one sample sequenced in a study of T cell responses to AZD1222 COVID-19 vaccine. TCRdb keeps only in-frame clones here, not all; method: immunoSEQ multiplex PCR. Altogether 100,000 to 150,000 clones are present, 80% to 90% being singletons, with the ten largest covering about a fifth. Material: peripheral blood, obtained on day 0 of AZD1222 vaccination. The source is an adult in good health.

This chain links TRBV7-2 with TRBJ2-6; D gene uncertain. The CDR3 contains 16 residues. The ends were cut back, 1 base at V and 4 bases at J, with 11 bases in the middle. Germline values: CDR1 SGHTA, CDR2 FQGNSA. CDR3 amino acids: CASSLGHKAGANVLTF. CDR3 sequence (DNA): TGTGCCAGCAGCTTAGGCCACAAAGCGGGGGCCAACGTCCTGACTTTC.

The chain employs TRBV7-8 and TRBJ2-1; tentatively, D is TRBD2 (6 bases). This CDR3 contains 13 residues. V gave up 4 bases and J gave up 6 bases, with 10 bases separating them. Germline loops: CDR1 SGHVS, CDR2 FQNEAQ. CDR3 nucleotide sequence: TGTGCCAGCAGCTGGGGGACTGCCAATGAGCAGTTCTTC. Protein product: CASSWGTANEQFF.

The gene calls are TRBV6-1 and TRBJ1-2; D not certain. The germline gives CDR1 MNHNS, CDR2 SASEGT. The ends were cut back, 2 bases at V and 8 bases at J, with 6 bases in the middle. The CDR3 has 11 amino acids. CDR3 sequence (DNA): TGTGCCAGCAGTGAATTCCGGGGCTACACCTTC. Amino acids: CASSEFRGYTF.

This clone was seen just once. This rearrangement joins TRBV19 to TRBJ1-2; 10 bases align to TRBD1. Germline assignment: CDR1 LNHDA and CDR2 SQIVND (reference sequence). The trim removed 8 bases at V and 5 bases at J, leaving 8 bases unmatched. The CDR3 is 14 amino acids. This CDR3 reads CASYDRGRSYGYTF. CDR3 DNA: TGTGCCAGTTACGACAGGGGGCGCAGTTATGGCTACACCTTC.

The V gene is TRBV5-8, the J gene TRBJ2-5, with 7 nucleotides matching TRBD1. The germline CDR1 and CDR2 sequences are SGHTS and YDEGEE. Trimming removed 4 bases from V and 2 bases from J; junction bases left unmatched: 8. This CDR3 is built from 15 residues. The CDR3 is CASSGRDSRQETQYF. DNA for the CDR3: TGTGCCAGCAGCGGAAGGGACAGCCGACAAGAGACCCAGTACTTC.

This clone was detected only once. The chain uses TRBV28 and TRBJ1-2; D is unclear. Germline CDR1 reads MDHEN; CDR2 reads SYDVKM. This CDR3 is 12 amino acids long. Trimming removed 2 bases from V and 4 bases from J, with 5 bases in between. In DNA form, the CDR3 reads TGTGCCAGCAGTTTAGCAGGCTATGGCTACACCTTC. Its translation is CASSLAGYGYTF.

The CDR3 DNA is TGTGCCAGCAGCCCGATCGATTACAGGGCCCGGGGGTATGGCTACACCTTC. Residues: CASSPIDYRARGYGYTF. This chain connects TRBV28 to TRBJ1-2; TRBD1 might be the D (6 bases). CDR1 and CDR2 from the germline V gene are MDHEN and SYDVKM. The length of the CDR3 is 17 residues. Trimming pared 6 bases from V and 5 bases from J, leaving 25 bases between.

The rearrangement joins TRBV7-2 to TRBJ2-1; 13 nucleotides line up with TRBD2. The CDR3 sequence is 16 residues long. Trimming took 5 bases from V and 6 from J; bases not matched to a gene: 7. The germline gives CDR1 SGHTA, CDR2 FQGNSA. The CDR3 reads CASSTARLAGGNEQFF. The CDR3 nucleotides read TGTGCCAGCAGCACTGCTCGACTAGCGGGGGGCAATGAGCAGTTCTTC.

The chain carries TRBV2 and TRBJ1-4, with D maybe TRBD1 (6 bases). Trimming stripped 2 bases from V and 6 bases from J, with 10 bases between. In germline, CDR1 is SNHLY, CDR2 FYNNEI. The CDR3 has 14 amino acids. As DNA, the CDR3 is TGTGCCAGCAGTGAAAACCAGGGGTATGAAAAACTGTTTTTT. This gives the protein CASSENQGYEKLFF.

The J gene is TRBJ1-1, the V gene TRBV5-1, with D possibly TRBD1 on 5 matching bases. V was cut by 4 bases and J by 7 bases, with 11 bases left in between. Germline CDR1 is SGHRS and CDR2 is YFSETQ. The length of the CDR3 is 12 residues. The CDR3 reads CASSNTGYEAFF. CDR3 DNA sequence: TGCGCCAGCAGCAACACAGGCTATGAAGCTTTCTTT. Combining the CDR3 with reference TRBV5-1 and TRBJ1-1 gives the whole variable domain KAGVTQTPRYLIKTRGQQVTLSCSPISGHRSVSWYQQTPGQGLQFLFEYFSETQRNKGNFPGRFSGRQFSNSRSEMNVSTLELGDSALYLCASSNTGYEAFFGQGTRLTVV.

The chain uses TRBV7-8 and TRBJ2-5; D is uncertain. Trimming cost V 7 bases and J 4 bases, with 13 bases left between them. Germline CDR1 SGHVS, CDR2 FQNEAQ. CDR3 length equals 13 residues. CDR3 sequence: CASTLPPVETQYF. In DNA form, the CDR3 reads TGTGCCAGCACCCTGCCCCCTGTAGAGACCCAGTACTTC.

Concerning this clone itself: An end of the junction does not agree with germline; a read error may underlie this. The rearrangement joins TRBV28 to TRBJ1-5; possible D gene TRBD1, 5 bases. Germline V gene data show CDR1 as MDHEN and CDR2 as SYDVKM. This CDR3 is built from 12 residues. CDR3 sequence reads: CASRNRIGTGAF. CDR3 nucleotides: TGTGCCAGCAGGAACAGAATAGGCACTGGGGCTTTT.

The chain's CDR3 is CASSEWDRGRYEQYF. CDR3 nucleotides: TGTGCCAGCAGTGAGTGGGACAGGGGGCGATACGAGCAGTACTTC. V usage is TRBV6-1 and J usage is TRBJ2-7, with TRBD1 identical over 12 bases. Trimming cost V 3 bases and J 4 bases; bases outside gene matches: 4. The germline V gene has CDR1 MNHNS and CDR2 SASEGT. CDR3 size: 15 residues.

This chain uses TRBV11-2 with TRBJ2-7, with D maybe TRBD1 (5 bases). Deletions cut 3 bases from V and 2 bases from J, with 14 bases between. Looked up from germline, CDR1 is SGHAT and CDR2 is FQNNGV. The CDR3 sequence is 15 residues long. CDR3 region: CASSLERGNTYEQYF. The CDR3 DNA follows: TGTGCCAGCAGCTTGGAAAGGGGCAATACCTACGAGCAGTACTTC.

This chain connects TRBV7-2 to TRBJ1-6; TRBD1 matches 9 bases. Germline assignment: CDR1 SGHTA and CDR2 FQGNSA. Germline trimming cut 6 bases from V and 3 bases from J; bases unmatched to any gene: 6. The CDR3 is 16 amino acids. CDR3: CASSRTGGYYNSPLHF. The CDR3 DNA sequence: TGTGCCAGCAGTCGAACAGGGGGCTACTATAATTCACCCCTCCACTTT. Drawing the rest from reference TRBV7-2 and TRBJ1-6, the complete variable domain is GAGVSQSPSNKVTEKGKDVELRCDPISGHTALYWYRQSLGQGLEFLIYFQGNSAPDKSGLPSDRFSAERTGGSVSTLTIQRTQQEDSAVYLCASSRTGGYYNSPLHFGNGTRLTVT.

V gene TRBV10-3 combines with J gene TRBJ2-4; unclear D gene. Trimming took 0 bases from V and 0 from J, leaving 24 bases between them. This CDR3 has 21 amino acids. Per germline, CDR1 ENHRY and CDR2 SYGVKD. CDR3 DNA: TGTGCCATCAGTGAGTCTTCTTGGGCAGATGAGTTTGGTGTAGCCAAAAACATTCAGTACTTC. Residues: CAISESSWADEFGVAKNIQYF.

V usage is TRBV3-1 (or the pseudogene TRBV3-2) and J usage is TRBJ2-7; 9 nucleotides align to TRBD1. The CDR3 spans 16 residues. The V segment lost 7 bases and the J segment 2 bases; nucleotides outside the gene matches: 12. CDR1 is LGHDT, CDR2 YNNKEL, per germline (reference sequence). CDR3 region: CASTGGDREVTYEQYF. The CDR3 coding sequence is TGTGCCAGCACTGGAGGGGACAGGGAGGTCACCTACGAGCAGTACTTC.